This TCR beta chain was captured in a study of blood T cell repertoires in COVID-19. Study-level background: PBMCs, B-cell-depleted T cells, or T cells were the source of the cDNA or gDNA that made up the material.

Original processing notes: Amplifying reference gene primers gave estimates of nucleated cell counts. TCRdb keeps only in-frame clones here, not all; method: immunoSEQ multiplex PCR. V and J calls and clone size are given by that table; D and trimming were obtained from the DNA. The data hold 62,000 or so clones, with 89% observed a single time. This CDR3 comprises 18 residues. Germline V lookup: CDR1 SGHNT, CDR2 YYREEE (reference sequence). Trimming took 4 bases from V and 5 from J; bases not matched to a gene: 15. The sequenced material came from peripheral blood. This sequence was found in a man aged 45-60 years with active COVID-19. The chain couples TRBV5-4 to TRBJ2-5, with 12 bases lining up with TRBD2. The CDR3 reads CASSPAPGTSGLRETQYF. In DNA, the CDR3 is TGTGCCAGCAGCCCGGCCCCGGGGACTAGCGGGCTGAGGGAGACCCAGTACTTC.